The 28 T cell receptor beta chains below were found in one sample sequenced in a study of vaccination and CD4 T cells after COVID-19. Their cognate antigens are unknown. The Oncomine TCR Beta short-read assay sequenced DNA from cultured CD4+ T cells. One entry per CDR3 protein results from TCRdb running MiXCR on the PCR reads. In the table there are under 20,000 distinct CDR3 sequences, about 60% of which are singletons. Treatment indicated: roughly ten-day PBMC culture with coronavirus spike peptide pools or control peptides (ViraFEST assay). The material sequenced was CD4+ T cells from blood, cultured in vitro. Receptors originate from a human donor who had recovered from COVID-19.

In this sample, this clonotype turned up a few times. The J gene is TRBJ1-5, the V gene TRBV7-9; D unclear. Trimming removed 0 bases at V and 0 bases at J, with 6 bases between. This CDR3 is built from 15 residues. CDR1 is SEHNR, CDR2 FQNEAQ, per germline (reference sequence). As DNA, the CDR3 is TGTGCCAGCAGCTTAGCGGACGATAGCAATCAGCCCCAGCATTTT. Protein product: CASSLADDSNQPQHF.

The chain is built from TRBV7-2 and TRBJ1-2; D is ambiguous. Trimming took 2 bases from V and 9 from J, leaving 10 bases between them. This CDR3 is built from 12 residues. CDR1 and CDR2 (germline): SGHTA, FQGNSA. The CDR3 DNA sequence: TGTGCCAGCAGCTTACTTGAACAGAGCTACACCTTC. It is translated as CASSLLEQSYTF.

The genes are TRBV5-1 and TRBJ2-2; 11 bases are a match to TRBD1. The trim removed 7 bases at V and 4 bases at J, leaving 3 bases unmatched. CDR1 and CDR2 (germline): SGHRS, YFSETQ. The length of the CDR3 is 14 residues. The CDR3 coding sequence is TGCGCCAGCTCCGGGACAGGGGGCACCGGGGAGCTGTTTTTT. Translating gives CASSGTGGTGELFF.

The V call is TRBV25-1, the J call TRBJ1-2; TRBD1 matches at 10 bases. The CDR3 length is 18 residues. With 3 bases clipped from V and 1 base from J, the junction kept 11 bases outside the gene matches. Germline CDR1 reads MGHDK; CDR2 reads SYGVNS. Here the CDR3 reads CASSDAPRDRGNNYGYTF. CDR3 DNA sequence: TGTGCCAGCAGTGACGCCCCTAGGGACAGGGGTAATAACTATGGCTACACCTTC.

As for this clonotype: Germline is not matched at one junction end, which may reflect a read error. The genes are TRBV7-8 and TRBJ1-1; no reliable D call. Germline assignment: CDR1 SGHVS and CDR2 FQNEAQ. The CDR3 is 13 residues long. The CDR3 sequence: CVSSPLMNTEAFF. DNA of the CDR3: TGTGTCAGCAGCCCCCTCATGAACACTGAAGCTTTCTTT.

This clonotype showed up just a few times. V gene TRBV27 combines with J gene TRBJ1-1; D not resolved. The ends were cut back, 2 bases at V and 0 bases at J, with 10 bases in the middle. Germline CDR1 is MNHEY and CDR2 is SMNVEV (reference sequence). The CDR3 totals 15 residues. CDR3 sequence reads: CASSLDTGVNTEAFF. CDR3 bases: TGTGCCAGCAGTTTAGACACCGGGGTGAACACTGAAGCTTTCTTT.

This clonotype was seen more than once but under ten times. The chain recombines TRBV7-9 with TRBJ1-1; TRBD1 might be the D (5 bases). Trimming shortened V by 1 base and J by 7 bases, and 13 bases separated the two germline ends. Looked up from germline, CDR1 is SEHNR and CDR2 is FQNEAQ (reference sequence). The CDR3 is 14 amino acids. CDR3 nucleotides: TGTGCCAGCAGCTTAGGGGCCTGGGGGGATGAAGCTTTCTTT. Protein product: CASSLGAWGDEAFF. Drawing the rest from reference TRBV7-9 and TRBJ1-1, the complete variable domain is DTGVSQNPRHKITKRGQNVTFRCDPISEHNRLYWYRQTLGQGPEFLTYFQNEAQLEKSRLLSDRFSAERPKGSFSTLEIQRTEQGDSAMYLCASSLGAWGDEAFFGQGTRLTVV.

This chain uses TRBV6-2 or TRBV6-3 with TRBJ2-4; 9 bases fit TRBD1. J was trimmed by 5 bases and V by 2 bases; bases with no gene match: 13. CDR1 is MNHEY and CDR2 is SVGEGT in the germline V gene. The CDR3 is 18 amino acids. CDR3 protein: CASSYVSQGQGTQNIQYF. For the CDR3, the DNA is TGTGCCAGCAGTTACGTCAGCCAAGGACAGGGGACCCAAAACATTCAGTACTTC.

The genes are TRBV20-1 and TRBJ1-6, with D unclear. The CDR3 totals 18 residues. Trimming shortened V by 0 bases and J by 4 bases, and 19 bases separated the two germline ends. From germline, CDR1 is DFQATT and CDR2 SNEGSKA (reference sequence). CDR3 in DNA: TGCAGTGCTAGAGACCCCCTCGTCTGGGATGTGTATAATTCACCCCTCCACTTT. It encodes CSARDPLVWDVYNSPLHF.

Judged by abundance, this clonotype is medium-sized (0.01 to 0.1%). The V gene is TRBV7-6, the J gene TRBJ2-1; a possible D gene is TRBD1 (6 bases). This CDR3 comprises 15 residues. Between the trimmed V and J ends, which lost 6 bases and 2 bases, there was a span of 14 bases. The germline V gene has CDR1 SGHVS and CDR2 FNYEAQ. The CDR3 bases are TGTGCCAGCAGTGAAATAGGACAGACCTACAATGAGCAGTTCTTC. Amino acids: CASSEIGQTYNEQFF.

This clonotype was picked up one time. V usage is TRBV2 and J usage is TRBJ2-7, with 10 bases that match TRBD1. V lost 11 bases and J lost 2; bases outside the gene matches: 6. Germline V gene sequence: CDR1 SNHLY, CDR2 FYNNEI. The CDR3 length is 13 residues. The CDR3 DNA follows: TGTGCCGTAGGTGGACAGGGGGCCTACGAGCAGTACTTC. Translated: CAVGGQGAYEQYF.

J is TRBJ2-5 and V is TRBV7-2, with 11 bases fitting TRBD2. The CDR3 extends over 16 amino acids. V dropped 5 bases and J dropped 4; count of bases not matched to a gene: 9. Germline V gives CDR1 SGHTA, CDR2 FQGNSA. This CDR3 is CASSPGGTSGGETQYF. In DNA, the CDR3 is TGTGCCAGCAGCCCCGGGGGGACTAGCGGCGGAGAGACCCAGTACTTC.

The chain joins TRBV6-1 to TRBJ2-7; perhaps D is TRBD1 or TRBD2 (5 bases each). The length of the CDR3 is 14 residues. V lost 6 bases and J 8 bases, leaving 20 bases between the germline ends. Germline V gives CDR1 MNHNS, CDR2 SASEGT. The CDR3 DNA reads as TGTGCCAGCAGCCCGGGACGTCTGCAGTATCAGCAGTACTTC. It yields the protein CASSPGRLQYQQYF.

The chain uses TRBV12-3 or TRBV12-4 and TRBJ2-5; 11 nucleotides line up with TRBD2. The trim removed 6 bases at V and 2 bases at J, leaving 8 bases unmatched. The CDR3 consists of 16 residues. DNA for the CDR3: TGTGCCAGCAGCTTGGGAACTAGCGGGAGACAAGAGACCCAGTACTTC. It yields the protein CASSLGTSGRQETQYF.

The chain recombines TRBV21-1 with TRBJ2-7; the DNA was not compared with TRBD2, the D call given in the table. TRBV21-1 is recorded as a pseudogene. This CDR3 is built from 14 residues. This CDR3 is CASGTSGSWYEQYF. CDR3 in DNA: TGTGCCAGTGGGACTAGCGGGAGTTGGTACGAGCAGTACTTC.

The chain is built from TRBV20-1 and TRBJ1-2; 7 bases line up with TRBD1. Germline trimming cut 7 bases from V and 0 bases from J; bases unmatched to any gene: 5. The CDR3 is made up of 13 amino acids. The V gene's germline CDR1 is DFQATT and CDR2 SNEGSKA (reference sequence). The CDR3 DNA is TGCAGTGGTCGGGACAGCTCTAACTATGGCTACACCTTC. Translated: CSGRDSSNYGYTF.

The chain links TRBV6-1 to TRBJ1-1; unclear D gene. V was clipped by 5 bases and J by 4 bases, with 11 bases between them. The CDR3 has 13 residues. In germline, CDR1 is MNHNS, CDR2 SASEGT. DNA of the CDR3: TGTGCCAGCAGTCCCCCCTATCCCACTGAAGCTTTCTTT. It codes for CASSPPYPTEAFF.

The chain joins TRBV7-2 to TRBJ2-3; D unclear. Trimming pared 5 bases from V and 6 bases from J, leaving 12 bases between. Germline loops: CDR1 SGHTA, CDR2 FQGNSA. This CDR3 comprises 13 residues. CDR3 loop: CASSPQLADTQYF. The CDR3 DNA is TGTGCCAGCAGCCCACAGCTGGCGGATACGCAGTATTTT.

This clonotype was observed a single time. This chain connects TRBV20-1 to TRBJ2-7; 13 bases fit TRBD2. V trimming: 1 base; J trimming: 5 bases; junction bases outside the gene matches: 2. The CDR3 consists of 14 residues. Germline values: CDR1 DFQATT, CDR2 SNEGSKA (reference sequence). CDR3 loop: CSARGLAGGHEQYF. DNA of the CDR3: TGCAGTGCTAGAGGACTAGCGGGAGGCCACGAGCAGTACTTC.

Remarks on this clonotype: A read error may produce the germline difference seen at one junction end. The chain has TRBV11-1 and TRBJ1-4, with no clear D. The length of the CDR3 is 16 residues. Germline CDR1 is SGHAT and CDR2 is FQDESV (reference sequence). This CDR3 is CASSQDWRPGDEKLFF. CDR3 in DNA: TGCGCCAGCAGCCAAGACTGGAGGCCAGGAGATGAAAAACTGTTTTTT.

The chain carries TRBV5-1 and TRBJ2-5; TRBD2 agrees at 11 bases. Trimming at V came to 0 bases and at J to 4 bases, leaving 5 bases not matched to a gene. The CDR3 is 16 amino acids. Germline V lookup: CDR1 SGHRS, CDR2 YFSETQ. The CDR3 bases are TGCGCCAGCAGCTTGGAAAGACTAGCGGGACGAGAGACCCAGTACTTC. Amino acids: CASSLERLAGRETQYF.

The V and J genes are TRBV6-5 and TRBJ1-1; D remains ambiguous. V lost 0 bases to trimming and J lost 1 base, with 9 bases between them. From germline, CDR1 is MNHEY and CDR2 SVGAGI. The CDR3 consists of 15 residues. DNA of the CDR3: TGTGCCAGCAGTTACTCAGACGGAAGGAACACTGAAGCTTTCTTT. Encoded protein: CASSYSDGRNTEAFF.

The sample holds a few counts of this clonotype. This chain joins TRBV7-8 and TRBJ1-6, with TRBD1 identical over 11 bases. Trimming removed 4 bases from V and 7 bases from J; junction bases left unmatched: 9. Germline lookup yields CDR1 SGHVS and CDR2 FQNEAQ. The CDR3 loop spans 17 amino acids. CDR3 region: CASSSGRRTGGNSPLHF. The CDR3, as DNA: TGTGCCAGCAGCTCCGGGAGGCGGACAGGGGGCAATTCACCCCTCCACTTT.

DNA for the CDR3: TGCAGTTACCCCGCGCCAGGGGGTGTAAAACTGTTTTTT. Its translation: CSYPAPGGVKLFF. The J gene is TRBJ1-4, the V gene TRBV20-1; 7 nucleotides line up with TRBD1. The CDR3 sequence is 13 residues long. After removal of 8 bases from V and 10 bases from J, the junction contained 13 bases not matched to a gene. From germline, CDR1 is DFQATT and CDR2 SNEGSKA (reference sequence).

The gene calls are TRBV6-5 and TRBJ2-7; no reliable D call. CDR3 size: 12 residues. With 4 bases removed from V and 5 bases from J, the gap between germline ends came to 9 bases. Per the germline V gene, CDR1 is MNHEY and CDR2 is SVGAGI. CDR3 residues: CASSFHGDEQYF. As DNA, the CDR3 is TGTGCCAGCAGTTTTCACGGTGACGAGCAGTACTTC.

This chain connects TRBV11-2 to TRBJ1-1, with D maybe TRBD1 (5 bases). Deletions cut 5 bases from V and 10 bases from J, with 14 bases between. This CDR3 contains 12 residues. The germline gives CDR1 SGHAT, CDR2 FQNNGV. In nucleotides, the CDR3 is TGTGCCAGCAGCCTCGGGGCAGTAACAGCTTTCTTT. Protein sequence: CASSLGAVTAFF.

The sample holds a few counts of this clonotype. This sequence joins TRBV27 and TRBJ2-5, with unresolved D. Between the trimmed V and J ends, which lost 6 bases and 4 bases, there was a span of 15 bases. This CDR3 region has 14 residues. Per the germline V gene, CDR1 is MNHEY and CDR2 is SMNVEV (reference sequence). This CDR3 reads CASRSLGPGETQYF. DNA of the CDR3: TGTGCCAGCAGGAGTTTGGGCCCCGGAGAGACCCAGTACTTC.

J is TRBJ1-2 and V is TRBV20-1; the D is unclear. CDR3 length: 15 residues. CDR1 is DFQATT, CDR2 SNEGSKA, per germline (reference sequence). Trimming cost V 2 bases and J 4 bases, with 17 bases left between them. CDR3 amino acids: CSARPPLTEVYGYTF. The CDR3 DNA reads TGCAGTGCTAGACCCCCCTTGACGGAGGTCTATGGCTACACCTTC.